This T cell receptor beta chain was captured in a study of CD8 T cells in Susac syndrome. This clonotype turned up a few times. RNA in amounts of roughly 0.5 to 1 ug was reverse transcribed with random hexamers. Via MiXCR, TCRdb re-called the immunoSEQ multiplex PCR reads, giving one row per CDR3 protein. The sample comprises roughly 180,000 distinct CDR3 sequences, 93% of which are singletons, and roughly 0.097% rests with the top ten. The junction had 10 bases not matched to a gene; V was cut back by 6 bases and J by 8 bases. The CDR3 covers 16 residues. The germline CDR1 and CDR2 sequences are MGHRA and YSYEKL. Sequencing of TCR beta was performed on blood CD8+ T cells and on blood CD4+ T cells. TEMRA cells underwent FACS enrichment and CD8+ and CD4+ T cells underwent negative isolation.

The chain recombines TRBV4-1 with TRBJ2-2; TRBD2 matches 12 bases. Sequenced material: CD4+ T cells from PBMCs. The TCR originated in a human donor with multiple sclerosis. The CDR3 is CASSTWTSGTTGELFF. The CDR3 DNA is TGCGCCAGCAGTACATGGACTAGCGGGACGACTGGGGAGCTGTTTTTT.